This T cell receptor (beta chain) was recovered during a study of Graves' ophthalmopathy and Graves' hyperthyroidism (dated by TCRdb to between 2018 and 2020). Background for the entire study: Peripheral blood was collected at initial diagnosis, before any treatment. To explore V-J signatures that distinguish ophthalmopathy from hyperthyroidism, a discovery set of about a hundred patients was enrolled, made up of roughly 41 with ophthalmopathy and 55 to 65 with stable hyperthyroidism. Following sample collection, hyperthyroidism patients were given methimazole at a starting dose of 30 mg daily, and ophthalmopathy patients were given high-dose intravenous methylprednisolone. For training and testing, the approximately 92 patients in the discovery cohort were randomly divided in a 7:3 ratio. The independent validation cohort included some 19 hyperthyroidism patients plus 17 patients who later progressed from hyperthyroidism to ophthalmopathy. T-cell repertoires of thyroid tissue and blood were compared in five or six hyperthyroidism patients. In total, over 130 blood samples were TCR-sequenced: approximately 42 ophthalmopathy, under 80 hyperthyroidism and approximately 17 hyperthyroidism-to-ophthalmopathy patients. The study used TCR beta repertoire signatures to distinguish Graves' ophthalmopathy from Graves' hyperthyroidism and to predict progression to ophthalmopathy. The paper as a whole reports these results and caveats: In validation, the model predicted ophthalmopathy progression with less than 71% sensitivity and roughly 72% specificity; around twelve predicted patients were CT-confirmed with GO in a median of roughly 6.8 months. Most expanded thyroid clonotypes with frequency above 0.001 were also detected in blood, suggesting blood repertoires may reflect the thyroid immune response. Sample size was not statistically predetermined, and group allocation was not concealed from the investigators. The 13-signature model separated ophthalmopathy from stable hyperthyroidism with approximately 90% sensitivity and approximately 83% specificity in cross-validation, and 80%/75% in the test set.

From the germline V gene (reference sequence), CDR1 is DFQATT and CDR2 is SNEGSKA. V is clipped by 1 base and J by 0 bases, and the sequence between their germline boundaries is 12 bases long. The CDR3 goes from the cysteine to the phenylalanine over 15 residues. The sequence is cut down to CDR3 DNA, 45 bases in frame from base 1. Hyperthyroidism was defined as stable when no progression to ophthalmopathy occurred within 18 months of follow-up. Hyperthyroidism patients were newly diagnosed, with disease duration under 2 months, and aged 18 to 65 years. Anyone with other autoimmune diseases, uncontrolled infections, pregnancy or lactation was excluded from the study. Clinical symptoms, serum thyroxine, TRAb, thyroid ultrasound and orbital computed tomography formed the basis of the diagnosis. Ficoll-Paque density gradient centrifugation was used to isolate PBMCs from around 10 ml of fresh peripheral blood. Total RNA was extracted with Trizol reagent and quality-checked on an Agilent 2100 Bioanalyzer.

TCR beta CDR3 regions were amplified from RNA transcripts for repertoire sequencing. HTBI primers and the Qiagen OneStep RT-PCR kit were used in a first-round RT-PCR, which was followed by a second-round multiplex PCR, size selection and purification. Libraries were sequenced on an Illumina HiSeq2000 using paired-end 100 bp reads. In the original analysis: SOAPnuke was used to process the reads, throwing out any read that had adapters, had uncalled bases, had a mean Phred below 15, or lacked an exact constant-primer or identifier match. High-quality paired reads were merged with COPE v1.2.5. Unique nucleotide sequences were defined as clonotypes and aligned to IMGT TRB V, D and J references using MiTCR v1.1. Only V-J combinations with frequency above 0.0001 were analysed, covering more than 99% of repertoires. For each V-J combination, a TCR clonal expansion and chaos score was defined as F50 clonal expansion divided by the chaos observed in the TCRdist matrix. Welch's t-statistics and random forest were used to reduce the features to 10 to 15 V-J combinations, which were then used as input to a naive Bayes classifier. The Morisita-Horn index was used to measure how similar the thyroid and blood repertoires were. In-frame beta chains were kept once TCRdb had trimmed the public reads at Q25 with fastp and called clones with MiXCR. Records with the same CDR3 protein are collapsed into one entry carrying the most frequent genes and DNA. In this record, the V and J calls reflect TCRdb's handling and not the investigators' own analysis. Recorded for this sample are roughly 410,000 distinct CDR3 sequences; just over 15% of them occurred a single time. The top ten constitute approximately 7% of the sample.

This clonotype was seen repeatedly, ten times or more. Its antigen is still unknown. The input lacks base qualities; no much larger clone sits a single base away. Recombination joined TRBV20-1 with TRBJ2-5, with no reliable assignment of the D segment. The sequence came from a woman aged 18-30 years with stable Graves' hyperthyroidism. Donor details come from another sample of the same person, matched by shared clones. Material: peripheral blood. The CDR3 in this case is CSARGGVGDQETQYF. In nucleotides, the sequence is TGCAGTGCTAGAGGGGGTGTTGGGGACCAAGAGACCCAGTACTTC.